The 26 T cell receptor beta chains listed next were all sequenced from one sample in a study of T cell changes during pregnancy in multiple sclerosis. The protocol was immunoSEQ multiplex PCR, while the TCRdb copy is restricted to in-frame clones and leaves out a portion. The table lists 25,000 to 35,000 clones, around nine tenths of them singletons, with less than 10% in the top ten. The specimen was CD8+ T cells from peripheral blood mononuclear cells, collected in the second trimester of pregnancy. These receptor sequences come from a female donor with multiple sclerosis, enrolled in a pregnancy study.

V is TRBV5-6 and J is TRBJ1-2, with 9 bases that match TRBD1. Germline lookup yields CDR1 SGHDT and CDR2 YYEEEE. The trim removed 0 bases at V and 4 bases at J, leaving 10 bases unmatched. The CDR3 runs to 17 residues. The CDR3 coding sequence is TGTGCCAGCAGCTTGGCAATAGGGACAGGGATATTCTATGGCTACACCTTC. It yields the protein CASSLAIGTGIFYGYTF.

This chain connects TRBV19 to TRBJ2-2; D is unresolved. This CDR3 is built from 14 residues. Germline loops: CDR1 LNHDA, CDR2 SQIVND (reference sequence). V was shortened by 6 bases and J by 6 bases, with 14 bases between the two germline ends. The CDR3 DNA follows: TGTGCCAGTAGCCCCTTTTTTGTGTCCGGGGAGCTGTTTTTT. Translation: CASSPFFVSGELFF.

V is TRBV5-1 and J is TRBJ2-7, with 7 bases fitting TRBD1. Unmatched junction bases numbered 13, after V lost 5 bases and J lost 2 bases. The CDR3 loop spans 16 amino acids. Per the germline V gene, CDR1 is SGHRS and CDR2 is YFSETQ. The CDR3 DNA sequence: TGCGCCAGCAGTTATTCTCGTAAGGGGGCCCCCTACGAGCAGTACTTC. Translated, it gives CASSYSRKGAPYEQYF.

The chain couples TRBV7-8 to TRBJ2-3; D unresolved. Germline loops: CDR1 SGHVS, CDR2 FQNEAQ. This CDR3 comprises 17 residues. Deletions cut 5 bases from V and 2 bases from J, with 20 bases between. The CDR3 nucleotides read TGTGCCAGCAGCCTAGGCGGCCCACACGCTATCACAGATACGCAGTATTTT. The encoded protein is CASSLGGPHAITDTQYF. Complete variable domain (other parts from reference TRBV7-8 and TRBJ2-3): GAGVSQSPRYKVAKRGQDVALRCDPISGHVSLFWYQQALGQGPEFLTYFQNEAQLDKSGLPSDRFFAERPEGSVSTLKIQRTQQEDSAVYLCASSLGGPHAITDTQYFGPGTRLTVL.

The rearrangement links TRBV19 to TRBJ1-1; weak D call: TRBD1 (5 bases). Deletions cut 6 bases from V and 3 bases from J, with 17 bases between. This CDR3 contains 15 residues. Germline lookup yields CDR1 LNHDA and CDR2 SQIVND (reference sequence). The CDR3 DNA sequence: TGTGCCAGTAGAGAATTGACGGGAGGGGACACTGAAGCTTTCTTT. Protein: CASRELTGGDTEAFF.

The V gene is TRBV13, the J gene TRBJ1-3, with D unclear. Trimming left V 8 bases short and J 2 bases short, with 19 bases between. Germline values: CDR1 PRHDT, CDR2 FYEKMQ (reference sequence). The CDR3 loop spans 16 amino acids. The CDR3 nucleotides read TGTGCCAGCGGGGAGGGTAGGGCTTGGACTGGAAACACCATATATTTT. Its protein product is CASGEGRAWTGNTIYF.

The CDR3 loop is CASSFQGSPLHF. The CDR3 DNA reads TGTGCCAGCAGTTTCCAGGGTTCACCCCTCCACTTT. J is TRBJ1-6 and V is TRBV28; D might be TRBD1 (5 bases). This CDR3 comprises 12 residues. The V gene's germline CDR1 is MDHEN and CDR2 SYDVKM. Trimming stripped 3 bases from V and 9 bases from J, with 6 bases between. The variable domain in full, completed from reference TRBV28 and TRBJ1-6, reads DVKVTQSSRYLVKRTGEKVFLECVQDMDHENMFWYRQDPGLGLRLIYFSYDVKMKEKGDIPEGYSVSREKKERFSLILESASTNQTSMYLCASSFQGSPLHFGNGTRLTVT.

CDR3: CASSRTGDEQFF. The CDR3, as DNA: TGTGCCAGCAGCAGGACAGGGGATGAGCAGTTCTTC. The chain couples TRBV11-2 to TRBJ2-1, with TRBD1 identical over 9 bases. After removal of 5 bases from V and 8 bases from J, the junction contained 1 base not matched to a gene. The germline V gene has CDR1 SGHAT and CDR2 FQNNGV. The CDR3 contains 12 residues. Full variable domain (missing parts from reference TRBV11-2 and TRBJ2-1): EAGVAQSPRYKIIEKRQSVAFWCNPISGHATLYWYQQILGQGPKLLIQFQNNGVVDDSQLPKDRFSAERLKGVDSTLKIQPAKLEDSAVYLCASSRTGDEQFFGPGTRLTVL.

The chain joins TRBV7-3 to TRBJ2-1; possibly TRBD1 for D (6 bases). This CDR3 contains 16 residues. The germline CDR1 and CDR2 sequences are SGHTA and FQGTGA. Trimming removed 0 bases from V and 0 bases from J, with 9 bases in between. Written as DNA, the CDR3 is TGTGCCAGCAGCTTAACCGGGACACCCTCCTACAATGAGCAGTTCTTC. Translated, it gives CASSLTGTPSYNEQFF.

The V call is TRBV9, the J call TRBJ2-7; 8 nucleotides agree with TRBD1. The CDR3 spans 14 residues. V gave up 2 bases and J gave up 3 bases; unmatched junction bases: 4. The germline V gene encodes CDR1 SGDLS and CDR2 YYNGEE. The CDR3 region has the DNA TGTGCCAGCAGCGTCCGAGACAGGGGCTACGAGCAGTACTTC. It translates to CASSVRDRGYEQYF.

The genes are TRBV27 and TRBJ2-7; D may be TRBD1 (7 bases). The V end lost 2 bases, the J end lost 0 bases, and 14 bases lay between the germline ends. The CDR3 covers 16 residues. CDR1 MNHEY and CDR2 SMNVEV come from the germline V gene (reference sequence). CDR3 bases: TGTGCCAGCAGTTTAGGAGGGGGCCGGGGCTCCTACGAGCAGTACTTC. Residues: CASSLGGGRGSYEQYF.

The gene calls are TRBV7-6 and TRBJ2-2; unclear D gene. Trimming took off 5 bases at V and 6 bases at J, with 10 bases between the two ends. Germline lookup yields CDR1 SGHVS and CDR2 FNYEAQ. The CDR3 totals 13 residues. In nucleotides, the CDR3 is TGTGCCAGCAGCCCGGTCCATGCCGGGGAGCTGTTTTTT. Its translation is CASSPVHAGELFF.

This clone was detected only once. The CDR3 spells CASSLRQLNTEAFF. CDR3 in DNA: TGCGCCAGCAGCTTGAGACAGCTAAACACTGAAGCTTTCTTT. The chain has TRBV5-1 and TRBJ1-1; D perhaps matches TRBD1 (5 bases). The V and J ends lost 1 base and 2 bases respectively, with 9 bases between them. Germline CDR1 and CDR2: SGHRS and YFSETQ. The CDR3 has 14 amino acids.

The V and J genes are TRBV7-2 and TRBJ1-1; D is possibly TRBD1 (6 bases). Trimming took off 2 bases at V and 4 bases at J, with 17 bases between the two ends. CDR3 size: 16 residues. Germline V gives CDR1 SGHTA, CDR2 FQGNSA. The CDR3 DNA reads as TGTGCCAGCAGCTTACTATCAGGGGTCCCGGGCACTGAAGCTTTCTTT. Translating it yields CASSLLSGVPGTEAFF.

The rearrangement uses TRBV19 and TRBJ1-5; TRBD1 agrees at 9 bases. There are 16 residues in the CDR3. Germline V CDR1 and CDR2: LNHDA, SQIVND (reference sequence). J was trimmed by 5 bases and V by 9 bases; bases with no gene match: 14. The CDR3 DNA reads as TGTGCCAGCTCTCCCGAAGGACAGGGGTGGGATCAGCCCCAGCATTTT. It translates to CASSPEGQGWDQPQHF.

CDR3 sequence reads: CASSARDSDLNTEAFF. DNA of the CDR3: TGCGCCAGCAGCGCCCGGGACAGCGATTTGAACACTGAAGCTTTCTTT. This chain joins TRBV5-1 and TRBJ1-1; 7 bases align to TRBD1. Per the germline V gene, CDR1 is SGHRS and CDR2 is YFSETQ. There are 16 residues in the CDR3. Trimming cost V 4 bases and J 0 bases; bases outside gene matches: 9.

The chain has TRBV29-1 and TRBJ1-1, with D possibly being TRBD1 (5 bases). The CDR3 has 12 amino acids. Germline V CDR1 and CDR2: SQVTM, ANQGSEA. V lost 4 bases and J lost 5, with 11 bases in between. CDR3 DNA sequence: TGCAGCGTTGCTTTAGGGGTGACTGAAGCTTTCTTT. Translation: CSVALGVTEAFF.

The chain employs TRBV27 and TRBJ1-1; D is uncertain. The CDR3 loop spans 13 amino acids. Germline-derived CDR1 and CDR2 are MNHEY and SMNVEV (reference sequence). Trimming stripped 8 bases from V and 0 bases from J, with 10 bases between. The CDR3 DNA reads TGTGCCAGCTTCCGACTCCTGAACACTGAAGCTTTCTTT. Translating it yields CASFRLLNTEAFF.

This chain uses TRBV28 with TRBJ2-1; 13 nucleotides agree with TRBD2. This CDR3 is built from 15 residues. Trimming cost V 5 bases and J 6 bases; bases outside gene matches: 4. Germline CDR1 is MDHEN and CDR2 is SYDVKM. The CDR3 sequence: CASSLTSGGFNEQFF. CDR3 DNA: TGTGCCAGCAGTCTGACTAGCGGGGGGTTCAATGAGCAGTTCTTC.

The chain recombines TRBV6-5 with TRBJ2-5; the match to TRBD2 covers 7 bases. CDR1 MNHEY and CDR2 SVGAGI come from the germline V gene. The CDR3 runs 15 residues. The ends lost 2 bases at V and 4 bases at J; junction bases unmatched: 7. The CDR3 region is CASSYVTSVGETQYF. The CDR3 bases are TGTGCCAGCAGTTACGTAACTAGCGTGGGAGAGACCCAGTACTTC.

The CDR3 is CASSQDLIPWEVGQETQYF. CDR3 nucleotides: TGCGCCAGCAGCCAAGATTTGATCCCATGGGAGGTGGGACAAGAGACCCAGTACTTC. The chain recombines TRBV4-1 with TRBJ2-5; D perhaps matches TRBD2 (6 bases). This CDR3 region has 19 residues. With 0 bases removed from V and 2 bases from J, the gap between germline ends came to 22 bases. Germline CDR1 reads MGHRA; CDR2 reads YSYEKL.

J is TRBJ1-1 and V is TRBV19; no definite D call. The CDR3 consists of 13 residues. Germline CDR1 is LNHDA and CDR2 is SQIVND (reference sequence). The germline V and J ends were trimmed by 10 bases and 1 base, with 13 bases remaining between them. CDR3 DNA: TGTGCCACCTCGGTGAGAGAGAACACTGAAGCTTTCTTT. This codes for CATSVRENTEAFF. Drawing the rest from reference TRBV19 and TRBJ1-1, the complete variable domain is DGGITQSPKYLFRKEGQNVTLSCEQNLNHDAMYWYRQDPGQGLRLIYYSQIVNDFQKGDIAEGYSVSREKKESFPLTVTSAQKNPTAFYLCATSVRENTEAFFGQGTRLTVV.

The chain recombines TRBV30 with TRBJ1-2, with D unclear. V was cut by 0 bases and J by 3 bases, with 8 bases left in between. Looked up from germline, CDR1 is GTSNPN and CDR2 is SVGIG (reference sequence). This CDR3 is 13 amino acids long. The CDR3: CAWSVTDYYGYTF. CDR3 nucleotides: TGTGCCTGGAGTGTAACAGATTACTATGGCTACACCTTC.

The V call is TRBV4-3, the J call TRBJ1-1; D unresolved. The CDR3 consists of 14 residues. The ends were cut back, 0 bases at V and 1 base at J, with 6 bases in the middle. Germline CDR1 LGHNA, CDR2 YSLEER. The CDR3 sequence is CASSQEGSNTEAFF. The CDR3 bases are TGCGCCAGCAGCCAAGAGGGCTCGAACACTGAAGCTTTCTTT.

The chain carries TRBV29-1 and TRBJ2-1; 13 bases map to TRBD2. J lost 7 bases, V lost 6 bases, and 9 bases had no gene match. Germline V gives CDR1 SQVTM, CDR2 ANQGSEA. The CDR3 spans 15 residues. CDR3 sequence (DNA): TGCAGCGTAGGACTAGCGGGGGTGTCAATTAATGAGCAGTTCTTC. It codes for CSVGLAGVSINEQFF.

CDR3 DNA sequence: TGTGCCAGCAGTGAAGCGCTTATAGGGACAGGGAACTATGGCTACACCTTC. Its translation: CASSEALIGTGNYGYTF. The gene calls are TRBV2 and TRBJ1-2; 9 positions match TRBD1. The V and J ends lost 0 bases and 2 bases, in that order; junction bases with no gene match: 7. Looked up from germline, CDR1 is SNHLY and CDR2 is FYNNEI. This CDR3 is built from 17 residues.